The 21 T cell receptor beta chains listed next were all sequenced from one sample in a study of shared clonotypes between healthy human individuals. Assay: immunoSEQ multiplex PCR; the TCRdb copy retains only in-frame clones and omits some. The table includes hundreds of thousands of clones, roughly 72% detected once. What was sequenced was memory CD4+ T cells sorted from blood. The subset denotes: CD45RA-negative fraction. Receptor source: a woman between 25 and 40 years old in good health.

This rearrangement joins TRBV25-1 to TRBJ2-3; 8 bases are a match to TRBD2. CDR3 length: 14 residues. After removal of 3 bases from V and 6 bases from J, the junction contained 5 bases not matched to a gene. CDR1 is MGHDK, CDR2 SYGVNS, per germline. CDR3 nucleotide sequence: TGTGCCAGCAGTGATACGGGAGGGCCGGATACGCAGTATTTT. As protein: CASSDTGGPDTQYF. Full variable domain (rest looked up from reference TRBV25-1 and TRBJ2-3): EADIYQTPRYLVIGTGKKITLECSQTMGHDKMYWYQQDPGMELHLIHYSYGVNSTEKGDLSSESTVSRIRTEHFPLTLESARPSHTSQYLCASSDTGGPDTQYFGPGTRLTVL.

This chain's CDR3 is CASSPGSGYTF. The CDR3 nucleotides are TGTGCCAGCAGCCCAGGGTCTGGCTACACCTTC. The chain employs TRBV7-9 and TRBJ1-2, with D tentatively TRBD1 (5 bases). V gave up 5 bases and J gave up 7 bases, with 8 bases separating them. Germline CDR1 SEHNR, CDR2 FQNEAQ (reference sequence). This CDR3 has 11 amino acids. Full variable domain (outside the CDR3, taken from reference TRBV7-9 and TRBJ1-2): DTGVSQNPRHKITKRGQNVTFRCDPISEHNRLYWYRQTLGQGPEFLTYFQNEAQLEKSRLLSDRFSAERPKGSFSTLEIQRTEQGDSAMYLCASSPGSGYTFGSGTRLTVV.

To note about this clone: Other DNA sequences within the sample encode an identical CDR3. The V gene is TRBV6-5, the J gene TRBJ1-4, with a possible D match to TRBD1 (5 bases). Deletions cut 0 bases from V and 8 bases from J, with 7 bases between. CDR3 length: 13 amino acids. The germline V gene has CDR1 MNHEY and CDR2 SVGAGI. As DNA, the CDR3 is TGTGCCAGCAGTTACTCCGGGGACGAAAAACTGTTTTTT. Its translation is CASSYSGDEKLFF.

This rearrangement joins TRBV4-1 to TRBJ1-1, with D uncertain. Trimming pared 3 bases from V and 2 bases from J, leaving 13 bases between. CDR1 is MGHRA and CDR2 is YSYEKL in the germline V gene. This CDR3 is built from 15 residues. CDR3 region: CASSHGWVENTEAFF. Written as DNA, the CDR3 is TGCGCCAGCAGCCACGGGTGGGTTGAAAACACTGAAGCTTTCTTT.

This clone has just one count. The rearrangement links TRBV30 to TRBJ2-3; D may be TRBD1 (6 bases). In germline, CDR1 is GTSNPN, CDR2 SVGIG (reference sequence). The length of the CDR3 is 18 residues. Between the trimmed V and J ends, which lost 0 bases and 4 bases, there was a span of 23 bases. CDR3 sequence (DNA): TGTGCCTGGAGTGTATTGGACAGTTTCAACCCGAGCGCAGATACGCAGTATTTT. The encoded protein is CAWSVLDSFNPSADTQYF. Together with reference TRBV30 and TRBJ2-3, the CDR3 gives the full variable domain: SQTIHQWPATLVQPVGSPLSLECTVEGTSNPNLYWYRQAAGRGLQLLFYSVGIGQISSEVPQNLSASRPQDRQFILSSKKLLLSDSGFYLCAWSVLDSFNPSADTQYFGPGTRLTVL.

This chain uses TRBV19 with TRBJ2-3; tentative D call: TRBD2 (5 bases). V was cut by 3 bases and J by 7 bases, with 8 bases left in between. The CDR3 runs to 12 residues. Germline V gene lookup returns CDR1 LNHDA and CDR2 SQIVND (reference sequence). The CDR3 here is CASSIGGHTQYF. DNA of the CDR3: TGTGCCAGTAGTATCGGCGGGCATACGCAGTATTTT.

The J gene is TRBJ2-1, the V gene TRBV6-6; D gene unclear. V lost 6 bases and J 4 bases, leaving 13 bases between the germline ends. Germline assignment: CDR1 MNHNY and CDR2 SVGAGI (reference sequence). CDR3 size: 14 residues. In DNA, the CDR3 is TGTGCCAGCAGCCCTGGGCAGATTTACAATGAGCAGTTCTTC. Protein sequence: CASSPGQIYNEQFF.

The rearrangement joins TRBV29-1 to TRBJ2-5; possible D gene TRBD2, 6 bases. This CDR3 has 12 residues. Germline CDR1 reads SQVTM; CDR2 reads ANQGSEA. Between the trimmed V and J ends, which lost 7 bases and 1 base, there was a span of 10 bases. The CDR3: CSAGGVQETQYF. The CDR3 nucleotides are TGCAGCGCTGGCGGGGTCCAAGAGACCCAGTACTTC.

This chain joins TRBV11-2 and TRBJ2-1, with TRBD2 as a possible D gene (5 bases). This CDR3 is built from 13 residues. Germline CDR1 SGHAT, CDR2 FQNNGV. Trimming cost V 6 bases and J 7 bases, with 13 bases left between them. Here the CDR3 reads CASRFGVGNEQFF. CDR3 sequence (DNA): TGTGCCAGCAGGTTCGGGGTTGGGAATGAGCAGTTCTTC.

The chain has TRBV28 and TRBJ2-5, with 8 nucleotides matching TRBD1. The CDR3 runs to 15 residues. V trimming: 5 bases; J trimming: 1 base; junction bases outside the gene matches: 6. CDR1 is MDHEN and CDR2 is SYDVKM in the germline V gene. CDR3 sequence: CASSLGQGRQETQYF. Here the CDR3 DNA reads TGTGCCAGCAGTCTCGGACAGGGACGCCAAGAGACCCAGTACTTC.

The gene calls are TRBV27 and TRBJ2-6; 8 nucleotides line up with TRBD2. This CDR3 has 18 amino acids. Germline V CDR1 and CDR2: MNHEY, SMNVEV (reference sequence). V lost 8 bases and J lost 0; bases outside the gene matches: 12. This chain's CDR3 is CASGDIAGMSSGANVLTF. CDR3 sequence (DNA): TGTGCCAGCGGGGACATAGCGGGGATGAGCTCTGGGGCCAACGTCCTGACTTTC.

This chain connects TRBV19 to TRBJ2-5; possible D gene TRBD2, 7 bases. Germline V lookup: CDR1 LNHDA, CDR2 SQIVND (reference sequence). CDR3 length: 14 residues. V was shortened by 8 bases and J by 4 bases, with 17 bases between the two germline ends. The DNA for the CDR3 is TGTGCCAGTCCACCGGGGGGCGAAGGAGAGACCCAGTACTTC. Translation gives CASPPGGEGETQYF.

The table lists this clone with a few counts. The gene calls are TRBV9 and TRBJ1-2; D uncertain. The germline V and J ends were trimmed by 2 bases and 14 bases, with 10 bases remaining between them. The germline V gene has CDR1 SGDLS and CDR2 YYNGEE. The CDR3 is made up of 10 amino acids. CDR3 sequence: CASSVTPPTF. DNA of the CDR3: TGTGCCAGCAGCGTCACCCCTCCGACCTTC.

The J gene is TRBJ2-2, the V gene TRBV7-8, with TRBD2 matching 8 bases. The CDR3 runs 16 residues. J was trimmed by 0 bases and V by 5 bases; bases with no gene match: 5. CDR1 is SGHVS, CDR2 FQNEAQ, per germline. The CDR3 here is CASSQERESNTGELFF. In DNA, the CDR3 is TGTGCCAGCAGCCAGGAGCGGGAGTCGAACACCGGGGAGCTGTTTTTT.

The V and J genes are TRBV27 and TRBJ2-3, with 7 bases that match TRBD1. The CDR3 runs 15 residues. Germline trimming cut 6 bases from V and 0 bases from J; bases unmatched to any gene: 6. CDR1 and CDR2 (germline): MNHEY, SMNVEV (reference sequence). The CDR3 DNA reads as TGTGCCAGCAGCCCCAGGGGACAGAGCACAGATACGCAGTATTTT. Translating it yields CASSPRGQSTDTQYF.

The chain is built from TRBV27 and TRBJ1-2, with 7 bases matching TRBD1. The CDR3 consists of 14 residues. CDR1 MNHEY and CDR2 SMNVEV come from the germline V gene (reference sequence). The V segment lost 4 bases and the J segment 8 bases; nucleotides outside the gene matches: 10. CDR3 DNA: TGTGCCAGCAGTTCCGACAGGGAAGGCTGGGGCTACACCTTC. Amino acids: CASSSDREGWGYTF.

Here the CDR3 DNA reads TGTGCCAGCAGTGGCCAGTACTTCTACGAGCAGTACTTC. Its protein product is CASSGQYFYEQYF. The V and J genes are TRBV25-1 and TRBJ2-5; D ambiguous. The end of the DNA fits TRBJ2-7 better, so the J call may be wrong. The CDR3 has 13 amino acids. Looked up from germline, CDR1 is MGHDK and CDR2 is SYGVNS.

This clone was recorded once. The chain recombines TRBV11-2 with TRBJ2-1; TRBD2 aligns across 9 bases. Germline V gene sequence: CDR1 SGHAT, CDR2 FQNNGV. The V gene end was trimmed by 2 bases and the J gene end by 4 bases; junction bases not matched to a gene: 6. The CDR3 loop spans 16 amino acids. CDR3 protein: CASSLLSSGVYNEQFF. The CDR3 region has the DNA TGTGCCAGCAGCTTACTCTCTAGCGGGGTATACAATGAGCAGTTCTTC.

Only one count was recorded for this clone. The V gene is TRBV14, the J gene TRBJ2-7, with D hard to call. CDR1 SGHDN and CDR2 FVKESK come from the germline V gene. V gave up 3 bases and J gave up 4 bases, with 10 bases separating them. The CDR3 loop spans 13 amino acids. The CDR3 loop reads CASSQTDGYEQYF. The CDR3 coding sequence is TGTGCCAGCAGCCAGACGGACGGATACGAGCAGTACTTC.

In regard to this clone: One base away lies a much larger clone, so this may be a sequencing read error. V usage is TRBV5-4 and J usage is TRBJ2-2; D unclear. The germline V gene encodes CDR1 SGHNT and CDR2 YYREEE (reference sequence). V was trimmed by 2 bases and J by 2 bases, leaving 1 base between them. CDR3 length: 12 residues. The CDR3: CASSFNTGELFF. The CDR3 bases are TGTGCCAGCAGCTTTAACACCGGGGAGCTGTTTTTT.

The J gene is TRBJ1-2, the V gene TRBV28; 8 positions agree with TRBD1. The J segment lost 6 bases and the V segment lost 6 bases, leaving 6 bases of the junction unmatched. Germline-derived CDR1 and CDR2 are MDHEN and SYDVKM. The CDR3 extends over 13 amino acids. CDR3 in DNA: TGTGCCAGCAGGCAGACAGGGGACCATGGCTACACCTTC. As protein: CASRQTGDHGYTF.